This T cell receptor (beta chain) was profiled in a study of shared clonotypes between healthy human individuals. TCRdb's copy holds only in-frame clones and misses some; the assay was immunoSEQ multiplex PCR. The table includes over a million clones, 96% detected once. V shed 3 bases and J shed 4 bases, with 5 bases lying between them. Germline V gives CDR1 SGHDT, CDR2 YYEEEE. The CDR3 length is 12 residues. The material sequenced was naive CD4+ T cells sorted from blood. As to subset: CD45RA+ positively selected. The chain has TRBV5-6 and TRBJ1-5; D might be TRBD1 (5 bases). The receptor comes from a young man in good health. CDR3 sequence reads: CASSYRNQPQHF. DNA of the CDR3: TGTGCCAGCAGCTACAGGAATCAGCCCCAGCATTTT.